Shown below are 24 T cell receptor beta chains from a single sample sequenced in a study of cytomegalovirus exposure and HLA in healthy donors. PCR was performed using 60 Vbeta and 13 Jbeta primers. The method was immunoSEQ multiplex PCR; TCRdb's version includes in-frame clones alone and lacks a portion of them. The repertoire holds 95,000 to 110,000 clones, 70% to 85% seen once, with approximately 4.5% in the top ten. The sample comprised PBMCs. The receptors originated from a male donor in good health and CMV-seronegative.

This chain joins TRBV6-1 and TRBJ1-5; D is possibly TRBD1 (6 bases). Trimming took 7 bases from V and 4 from J, leaving 14 bases between them. Germline CDR1 and CDR2: MNHNS and SASEGT. This CDR3 region has 14 residues. CDR3 in amino acids: CASTPDSFNQPQHF. In nucleotides, the CDR3 is TGTGCCAGCACCCCGGACAGCTTTAATCAGCCCCAGCATTTT.

The rearrangement links TRBV5-5 to TRBJ2-7; the match to TRBD1 covers 7 bases. This CDR3 spans 14 amino acids. Germline V CDR1 and CDR2: SGHKS, YYEKEE (reference sequence). The V and J ends lost 1 base and 5 bases, in that order; junction bases with no gene match: 6. CDR3 sequence (DNA): TGTGCCAGCAGCTTGAGACAGGGCCTCCACGAGCAGTACTTC. Protein product: CASSLRQGLHEQYF.

The sample holds one count of this clone. The chain recombines TRBV10-3 with TRBJ2-1; D possibly corresponds to TRBD2 (5 bases). The CDR3 contains 13 residues. CDR1 is ENHRY, CDR2 SYGVKD, per germline. The V end lost 8 bases, the J end lost 2 bases, and 10 bases lay between the germline ends. CDR3 residues: CAIVGDPYNEQFF. The CDR3 DNA follows: TGTGCCATCGTGGGAGACCCCTACAATGAGCAGTTCTTC.

This chain connects TRBV5-1 to TRBJ1-5, with 9 positions matching TRBD1. CDR1 SGHRS and CDR2 YFSETQ come from the germline V gene. This CDR3 is built from 15 residues. Unmatched junction bases numbered 3, after V lost 0 bases and J lost 5 bases. CDR3 DNA: TGCGCCAGCAGCTTGGATGGGGACAGGGATCAGCCCCAGCATTTT. Amino acid sequence: CASSLDGDRDQPQHF.

The chain recombines TRBV5-1 with TRBJ2-3; D gene uncertain. Looked up from germline, CDR1 is SGHRS and CDR2 is YFSETQ. Trimming shortened V by 0 bases and J by 6 bases, and 5 bases separated the two germline ends. The CDR3 is 12 residues long. CDR3 sequence reads: CASSLVPDTQYF. CDR3 DNA: TGCGCCAGCAGCTTGGTCCCGGATACGCAGTATTTT. The entire variable domain, with the rest obtained from reference TRBV5-1 and TRBJ2-3, is as follows: KAGVTQTPRYLIKTRGQQVTLSCSPISGHRSVSWYQQTPGQGLQFLFEYFSETQRNKGNFPGRFSGRQFSNSRSEMNVSTLELGDSALYLCASSLVPDTQYFGPGTRLTVL.

The CDR3 DNA follows: TGTGCCAGCAGCGTGGGAGACAGGGTTAATGAAAAACTGTTTTTT. Translated, it gives CASSVGDRVNEKLFF. The J gene is TRBJ1-4, the V gene TRBV5-5, with TRBD1 matching 7 bases. The germline V gene encodes CDR1 SGHKS and CDR2 YYEKEE (reference sequence). Trimming removed 4 bases from V and 4 bases from J; junction bases left unmatched: 7. This CDR3 spans 15 amino acids.

The rearrangement joins TRBV15 to TRBJ1-4; D is perhaps TRBD1 (5 bases). CDR1 is LNHNV, CDR2 YYDKDF, per germline (reference sequence). Trimming removed 0 bases from V and 4 bases from J, with 9 bases in between. The CDR3 contains 15 residues. CDR3 protein: CATSRETVSNEKLFF. The CDR3 DNA sequence: TGTGCCACCAGCAGAGAGACAGTTAGTAATGAAAAACTGTTTTTT.

The chain joins TRBV7-3 to TRBJ2-5; 8 bases match TRBD1. CDR1 and CDR2 (germline): SGHTA, FQGTGA. The length of the CDR3 is 17 residues. Unmatched junction bases numbered 11, after V lost 5 bases and J lost 0 bases. The CDR3 DNA reads as TGTGCCAGCAGCGCCACAGGGGGGAGAGGGTACCAAGAGACCCAGTACTTC. This sequence encodes CASSATGGRGYQETQYF.

This clone was recorded only once. The J gene is TRBJ2-5, the V gene TRBV4-1; TRBD2 is a possible D gene (6 bases). The CDR3 sequence is 15 residues long. Trimming removed 1 base from V and 5 bases from J, with 14 bases in between. CDR1 and CDR2 (germline): MGHRA, YSYEKL. The CDR3 DNA sequence: TGCGCCAGCAGCCAAGTCGGACTACCCTACGAGACCCAGTACTTC. Protein product: CASSQVGLPYETQYF.

The genes are TRBV27 and TRBJ1-2; maybe TRBD1 (5 bases). There are 12 residues in the CDR3. V lost 6 bases, J lost 3 bases, and 8 bases lay in between. Germline lookup yields CDR1 MNHEY and CDR2 SMNVEV (reference sequence). The CDR3: CASRWGDYGYTF. In DNA form, the CDR3 reads TGTGCCAGCAGGTGGGGGGACTATGGCTACACCTTC.

The rearrangement joins TRBV7-8 to TRBJ2-7; 10 bases are shared with TRBD2. The CDR3 length is 16 residues. CDR1 is SGHVS and CDR2 is FQNEAQ in the germline V gene. The junction had 11 bases not matched to a gene; V was cut back by 3 bases and J by 6 bases. CDR3 protein: CASSLASGRVLGEQYF. The CDR3, as DNA: TGTGCCAGCAGCTTGGCTAGCGGGAGAGTTTTAGGCGAGCAGTACTTC.

This sequence joins TRBV4-1 and TRBJ2-5; tentatively, D is TRBD1 (5 bases). The end of the DNA fits TRBJ2-7 better, so the J call may be wrong. CDR3 size: 13 residues. Per the germline V gene, CDR1 is MGHRA and CDR2 is YSYEKL. DNA for the CDR3: TGCGCCAGCAGCCAAGGGACACTCTACGAGCAGTACTTC. Protein product: CASSQGTLYEQYF.

The CDR3 sequence is CASSLGGDREAFF. The CDR3, as DNA: TGTGCCAGCAGTTTAGGGGGGGACAGGGAAGCTTTCTTT. The chain uses TRBV27 and TRBJ1-1; TRBD1 agrees at 8 bases. Germline V CDR1 and CDR2: MNHEY, SMNVEV (reference sequence). CDR3 length: 13 residues. With 2 bases clipped from V and 8 bases from J, the junction kept 4 bases outside the gene matches.

The chain couples TRBV18 to TRBJ1-1, with 8 bases that match TRBD1. The junction had 3 bases not matched to a gene; V was cut back by 6 bases and J by 0 bases. The CDR3 contains 14 residues. Per the germline V gene, CDR1 is KGHSH and CDR2 is LQKENI. The CDR3 coding sequence is TGTGCCAGCTCTAGACAGGGGATGAACACTGAAGCTTTCTTT. Protein sequence: CASSRQGMNTEAFF.

V is TRBV6-1 and J is TRBJ2-5, with TRBD1 identical over 9 bases. Trimming took 9 bases from V and 5 from J; bases not matched to a gene: 13. There are 15 residues in the CDR3. Germline V gene data show CDR1 as MNHNS and CDR2 as SASEGT. CDR3 loop: CASSLEDRGIETQYF. The DNA for the CDR3 is TGTGCCAGTTCCTTGGAGGACAGGGGAATTGAGACCCAGTACTTC.

The rearrangement joins TRBV6-6 to TRBJ1-1; unclear D gene. The germline V and J ends were trimmed by 4 bases and 8 bases, with 11 bases remaining between them. CDR1 MNHNY and CDR2 SVGAGI come from the germline V gene (reference sequence). The CDR3 totals 12 residues. CDR3 loop: CASSSPRGEAFF. As DNA, the CDR3 is TGTGCCAGCAGTTCCCCCAGAGGGGAAGCTTTCTTT.

CDR3 residues: CASSFPLAGGHGSTDTQYF. In DNA, the CDR3 is TGTGCCAGCAGTTTTCCCCTAGCGGGAGGCCACGGGAGCACAGATACGCAGTATTTT. The chain joins TRBV28 to TRBJ2-3; 11 nucleotides agree with TRBD2. The CDR3 is 19 amino acids. V gave up 3 bases and J gave up 0 bases; unmatched junction bases: 11. Germline assignment: CDR1 MDHEN and CDR2 SYDVKM.

The rearrangement joins TRBV9 to TRBJ2-7, with TRBD1 as a possible D gene (6 bases). The V gene's germline CDR1 is SGDLS and CDR2 YYNGEE. Between the trimmed V and J ends, which lost 1 base and 5 bases, there was a span of 13 bases. This CDR3 is built from 14 residues. As DNA, the CDR3 is TGTGCCAGCAGCGTAAGCTCCCAGGGGAACGAGCAGTACTTC. This encodes CASSVSSQGNEQYF.

V is TRBV7-2 and J is TRBJ2-7; possibly TRBD2 for D (6 bases). Germline CDR1 and CDR2: SGHTA and FQGNSA. V lost 5 bases to trimming and J lost 2 bases, with 13 bases between them. This CDR3 is 14 amino acids long. CDR3 in amino acids: CASSHRAGPYEQYF. DNA of the CDR3: TGTGCCAGCAGCCATAGAGCGGGTCCCTACGAGCAGTACTTC.

The CDR3 loop is CASSGHRDSVQGTQYF. In DNA form, the CDR3 reads TGTGCCAGCAGCGGCCACCGGGACAGCGTTCAGGGTACGCAGTATTTT. The rearrangement links TRBV9 to TRBJ2-3, with 7 bases aligning to TRBD1. This CDR3 has 16 amino acids. Trimming cost V 3 bases and J 8 bases; bases outside gene matches: 15. Germline values: CDR1 SGDLS, CDR2 YYNGEE.

This chain connects TRBV6-1 to TRBJ1-2, with TRBD1 matching over 8 bases. J lost 4 bases, V lost 7 bases, and 2 bases had no gene match. There are 12 residues in the CDR3. CDR1 and CDR2 from the germline V gene are MNHNS and SASEGT. The CDR3 reads CASKDRAYGYTF. Here the CDR3 DNA reads TGTGCCAGCAAGGACAGGGCCTATGGCTACACCTTC.

As regards this clone: The same CDR3 can be traced to other DNA sequences in this sample. This chain links TRBV10-1 with TRBJ2-6; the D is unclear. Germline CDR1 WNHNN, CDR2 SYGVQD (reference sequence). CDR3 length equals 11 residues. V was clipped by 3 bases and J by 12 bases, with 6 bases between them. Written as DNA, the CDR3 is TGCGCCAGCAGTGAAGCAGGCGTCCTGACTTTC. It codes for CASSEAGVLTF.

This clone turned up a few times. The rearrangement joins TRBV18 to TRBJ2-7; 11 nucleotides match TRBD2. Losses at the gene ends were 5 bases for V and 0 bases for J; bases not matched to a gene: 6. CDR1 KGHSH and CDR2 LQKENI come from the germline V gene. The CDR3 totals 16 residues. The CDR3 loop is CASSETSGSFSYEQYF. In DNA, the CDR3 is TGTGCCAGCTCAGAAACTAGCGGGAGTTTCTCCTACGAGCAGTACTTC.

V usage is TRBV30 and J usage is TRBJ2-1, with D possibly matching TRBD2 (5 bases). CDR1 GTSNPN and CDR2 SVGIG come from the germline V gene (reference sequence). This CDR3 is built from 11 residues. Trimming took 5 bases from V and 15 from J, leaving 17 bases between them. Written as DNA, the CDR3 is TGTGCCTGGGAGGGCGACTATATTCGGTTCTTC. Amino acid sequence: CAWEGDYIRFF.